The 27 T cell receptor beta chains listed next were all sequenced from one sample in a study of T-cell reconstitution after alpha-beta-depleted transplantation in children. Preparing the TCRbeta library involved the use of unique molecular identifiers. TCRdb ran MiXCR on the PCR reads and lists one entry per CDR3 protein. Here the sample spans about 270,000 distinct CDR3 sequences, approximately 9.6% being singletons. Source: PBMCs from the stem cell graft donor, taken from the stem cell graft. These receptors all come from a human donor who donated a stem cell graft to a child with SCID.

V is TRBV12-3 or TRBV12-4 and J is TRBJ2-2; D perhaps matches TRBD2 (6 bases). The CDR3 totals 18 residues. With 5 bases removed from V and 4 bases from J, the gap between germline ends came to 23 bases. DNA for the CDR3: TGTGCCAGCAGTCCATCCCCCGTCGGGACTCCCATCACCGGGGAGCTGTTTTTT. Residues: CASSPSPVGTPITGELFF.

This chain links TRBV7-9 with TRBJ2-7; 8 nucleotides match TRBD1. Per germline, CDR1 SEHNR and CDR2 FQNEAQ (reference sequence). The V gene end was trimmed by 6 bases and the J gene end by 6 bases; junction bases not matched to a gene: 4. This CDR3 spans 12 amino acids. The CDR3 sequence is CASSSQGVEQYF. In DNA form, the CDR3 reads TGTGCCAGCAGTTCACAGGGGGTCGAGCAGTACTTC.

The chain couples TRBV19 to TRBJ2-4; D is unresolved. V was trimmed by 7 bases and J by 7 bases, leaving 14 bases between them. This CDR3 spans 13 amino acids. CDR1 and CDR2 (germline): LNHDA, SQIVND (reference sequence). The CDR3 region has the DNA TGTGCCAGTACCCCGGTCACACCGAACATTCAGTACTTC. Its translation is CASTPVTPNIQYF.

This clonotype was seen ten or more times. This chain connects TRBV12-3 or TRBV12-4 to TRBJ2-1; D gene uncertain. This CDR3 has 11 residues. V was clipped by 3 bases and J by 13 bases, with 10 bases between them. CDR3 region: CASSFAAEQFF. CDR3 in DNA: TGTGCCAGCAGTTTTGCAGCAGAACAGTTCTTC.

This clonotype has a handful of counts. V and J are TRBV5-1 and TRBJ1-1; unclear D gene. Trimming pared 4 bases from V and 4 bases from J, leaving 14 bases between. This CDR3 comprises 14 residues. Germline assignment: CDR1 SGHRS and CDR2 YFSETQ. In DNA, the CDR3 is TGCGCCAGCAGCACTACGGCGCAGTCCACTGAAGCTTTCTTT. It encodes CASSTTAQSTEAFF.

This chain joins TRBV5-1 and TRBJ2-5, with D maybe TRBD2 (6 bases). This CDR3 has 12 residues. Deletions cut 5 bases from V and 7 bases from J, with 12 bases between. The germline gives CDR1 SGHRS, CDR2 YFSETQ. In nucleotides, the CDR3 is TGCGCCAGCAGTCGGGAGAGGGGGACCCAGTACTTC. This codes for CASSRERGTQYF. Variable domain in full (rest from reference TRBV5-1 and TRBJ2-5): KAGVTQTPRYLIKTRGQQVTLSCSPISGHRSVSWYQQTPGQGLQFLFEYFSETQRNKGNFPGRFSGRQFSNSRSEMNVSTLELGDSALYLCASSRERGTQYFGPGTRLLVL.

The chain employs TRBV27 and TRBJ2-2; TRBD1 matches at 8 bases. Germline V gene lookup returns CDR1 MNHEY and CDR2 SMNVEV (reference sequence). There are 14 residues in the CDR3. V trimming: 11 bases; J trimming: 6 bases; junction bases outside the gene matches: 11. This CDR3 is CACTQTGVAGELFF. The CDR3 nucleotides read TGTGCCTGCACCCAGACAGGGGTAGCCGGGGAGCTGTTTTTT.

This clonotype was counted a few times. The genes are TRBV12-3 or TRBV12-4 and TRBJ2-3, with 7 positions matching TRBD1. CDR3 length: 16 residues. With V trimmed by 5 bases and J by 6 bases, 14 bases remained unmatched. The CDR3 nucleotides are TGTGCCAGCAGTAAATCCGGGACAGCCGCCGACGATACGCAGTATTTT. The encoded protein is CASSKSGTAADDTQYF.

V is TRBV4-1 and J is TRBJ1-6; TRBD1 is a possible D gene (5 bases). V lost 3 bases and J 6 bases, leaving 18 bases between the germline ends. The CDR3 length is 17 residues. CDR1 and CDR2 from the germline V gene are MGHRA and YSYEKL. CDR3 sequence: CASSQTTWGESNSPLHF. The CDR3 DNA reads as TGCGCCAGCAGCCAGACTACCTGGGGGGAGTCTAATTCACCCCTCCACTTT.

V and J are TRBV7-9 and TRBJ1-2; D might be TRBD1 (6 bases). CDR1 SEHNR and CDR2 FQNEAQ come from the germline V gene (reference sequence). This CDR3 spans 13 amino acids. V was clipped by 3 bases and J by 6 bases, with 11 bases between them. The CDR3: CASSFVGADGYTF. The CDR3 nucleotides are TGTGCCAGCAGCTTTGTGGGGGCCGATGGCTACACCTTC.

Comments on this clonotype: A much larger clone lies one base from this, so it may be a read error. This sequence joins TRBV7-2 and TRBJ2-1; unclear D gene. CDR3 size: 11 residues. CDR1 SGHTA and CDR2 FQGNSA come from the germline V gene. The CDR3 coding sequence is TGTTCCAGCAGCCCCTTTCGGGAGCAGTTCTTC. Residues: CSSSPFREQFF.

In its sample, this clonotype was seen a few times. The rearrangement joins TRBV5-5 to TRBJ2-3, with 9 bases fitting TRBD2. The CDR3 extends over 17 amino acids. V shed 4 bases, J shed 3 bases, and the junction held 12 bases outside the gene matches. Germline CDR1 is SGHKS and CDR2 is YYEKEE (reference sequence). The CDR3 DNA follows: TGTGCCAGCAGCCCGACCTTCACTAGCGGGTATACAGATACGCAGTATTTT. This encodes CASSPTFTSGYTDTQYF. The full variable domain, its missing parts supplied by reference TRBV5-5 and TRBJ2-3, is DAGVTQSPTHLIKTRGQQVTLRCSPISGHKSVSWYQQVLGQGPQFIFQYYEKEERGRGNFPDRFSARQFPNYSSELNVNALLLGDSALYLCASSPTFTSGYTDTQYFGPGTRLTVL.

This clonotype occurred many times. The chain recombines TRBV6-4 with TRBJ1-1; D is ambiguous. The germline V gene encodes CDR1 MRHNA and CDR2 SNTAGT. The CDR3 is 13 amino acids. V shed 5 bases and J shed 1 base, with 8 bases lying between them. The CDR3 DNA reads TGTGCCAGCAGTTCGCAGGAGAACACTGAAGCTTTCTTT. Protein sequence: CASSSQENTEAFF.

The rearrangement uses TRBV7-9 and TRBJ2-7; D possibly uses TRBD1 or TRBD2 (6 bases each). Per the germline V gene, CDR1 is SEHNR and CDR2 is FQNEAQ (reference sequence). CDR3 length equals 15 residues. Trimming left V 1 base short and J 3 bases short, with 13 bases between. Here the CDR3 reads CASSLVSGAVYEQYF. CDR3 in DNA: TGTGCCAGCAGCTTAGTTTCGGGGGCAGTCTACGAGCAGTACTTC.

This clonotype was seen only once. This may be a read error: a much more frequent sequence differs by one nucleotide. The chain joins TRBV12-3 or TRBV12-4 to TRBJ2-2, with 9 bases fitting TRBD2. V shed 7 bases and J 5 bases; nucleotides not matched to a gene: 8. The CDR3 is 15 amino acids. DNA for the CDR3: TGTGCCAGCAATTTTCTAGCGGGGAGGACCGGGGAGCTGTTTTTT. It codes for CASNFLAGRTGELFF.

This chain links TRBV5-1 with TRBJ2-3, with D possibly being TRBD1 or TRBD2 (5 bases each). Trimming took off 0 bases at V and 0 bases at J, with 11 bases between the two ends. Germline lookup yields CDR1 SGHRS and CDR2 YFSETQ. The CDR3 is made up of 16 amino acids. In nucleotides, the CDR3 is TGCGCCAGCAGCTTGGCCCGGGGCTCTAGCACAGATACGCAGTATTTT. This translates into CASSLARGSSTDTQYF.

The chain uses TRBV14 and TRBJ2-3, with TRBD2 matching 7 bases. The germline V gene encodes CDR1 SGHDN and CDR2 FVKESK. This CDR3 spans 15 amino acids. V was clipped by 3 bases and J by 9 bases; unmatched bases: 12. CDR3 loop: CASSHLLAPLPTQYF. The CDR3 DNA sequence: TGTGCCAGCAGCCACCTACTAGCGCCGCTCCCAACGCAGTATTTT.

This clonotype has just a few counts. The chain recombines TRBV10-3 with TRBJ2-7; no firm D call. The V gene's germline CDR1 is ENHRY and CDR2 SYGVKD. CDR3 size: 13 residues. V dropped 8 bases and J dropped 0 bases, with 11 bases sitting between them. In DNA form, the CDR3 reads TGTGCCATCCATGATTTTAGCTCCTACGAGCAGTACTTC. It translates to CAIHDFSSYEQYF.

The chain combines TRBV5-8 with TRBJ2-7, with D perhaps matching TRBD2 (6 bases). Germline V gene lookup returns CDR1 SGHTS and CDR2 YDEGEE. V gave up 4 bases and J gave up 4 bases, with 15 bases separating them. The CDR3 runs 14 residues. The CDR3 here is CASSRTGVGYEQYF. The CDR3 nucleotides read TGTGCCAGCAGCCGAACGGGAGTAGGTTACGAGCAGTACTTC.

This clonotype was found a few times. V and J are TRBV29-1 and TRBJ1-1; D is possibly TRBD1 (5 bases). Trimming removed 4 bases from V and 0 bases from J, with 9 bases in between. Germline CDR1 and CDR2: SQVTM and ANQGSEA. This CDR3 is 13 amino acids long. CDR3 in DNA: TGCAGCGTTGCGGGACGTCTGAACACTGAAGCTTTCTTT. Translated, it gives CSVAGRLNTEAFF.

This clonotype was seen a handful of times. The chain combines TRBV3-1 with TRBJ1-1; D ambiguous. Germline CDR1 and CDR2: LGHDT and YNNKEL (reference sequence). The CDR3 consists of 12 residues. Trimming took off 0 bases at V and 11 bases at J, with 10 bases between the two ends. The CDR3 loop reads CASSQDVRSAFF. Here the CDR3 DNA reads TGTGCCAGCAGCCAAGACGTAAGGTCGGCTTTCTTT.

The chain recombines TRBV11-2 with TRBJ2-1; D gene ambiguous. The germline V gene has CDR1 SGHAT and CDR2 FQNNGV. CDR3 size: 15 residues. Trimming stripped 1 base from V and 6 bases from J, with 13 bases between. Here the CDR3 reads CASSLGVQSVNEQFF. Written as DNA, the CDR3 is TGTGCCAGCAGCTTAGGAGTCCAGTCGGTCAATGAGCAGTTCTTC.

This clonotype came up a few times. The rearrangement links TRBV2 to TRBJ1-6, with D tentatively TRBD1 (5 bases). This CDR3 contains 13 residues. Germline V gives CDR1 SNHLY, CDR2 FYNNEI. Trimming shortened V by 6 bases and J by 10 bases, and 13 bases separated the two germline ends. The CDR3 reads CASRGQGWSPLHF. The CDR3 DNA is TGTGCCAGCAGGGGCCAGGGATGGTCACCCCTCCACTTT.

Concerning this clonotype itself: Since a much larger clone is just one base distant, this may be a read error. This chain joins TRBV11-2 and TRBJ2-3; TRBD2 matches at 12 bases. This CDR3 is built from 16 residues. CDR1 is SGHAT and CDR2 is FQNNGV in the germline V gene. CDR3 DNA: TGTGCCAACAGCTTCCGGACTAGCGGGGGCACAGATACGCAGTATTTT. This encodes CANSFRTSGGTDTQYF.

In its sample, this clonotype was seen many times. This chain connects TRBV5-1 to TRBJ2-1; D is ambiguous. Germline-derived CDR1 and CDR2 are SGHRS and YFSETQ. With 4 bases removed from V and 3 bases from J, the gap between germline ends came to 11 bases. CDR3 length: 14 amino acids. This CDR3 is CASSPRHSYNEQFF. The CDR3, as DNA: TGCGCCAGCAGCCCCAGGCACAGCTACAATGAGCAGTTCTTC.

This clonotype has only a few counts. The chain is built from TRBV11-2 and TRBJ2-7; the D gene is possibly TRBD1 (6 bases). Germline V gene lookup returns CDR1 SGHAT and CDR2 FQNNGV. V gave up 7 bases and J gave up 1 base, with 14 bases separating them. The CDR3 has 14 amino acids. CDR3 residues: CASTPDRISYEQYF. CDR3 DNA: TGTGCCAGCACCCCAGACAGGATTTCCTACGAGCAGTACTTC.

This clonotype was found a few times. The J gene is TRBJ2-7, the V gene TRBV29-1; D unclear. Trimming removed 7 bases at V and 7 bases at J, with 23 bases between. This CDR3 comprises 14 residues. The germline gives CDR1 SQVTM, CDR2 ANQGSEA. The CDR3 bases are TGCAGCGACGCCGGGCCGAATGGATGGTGGGAGCAGTACTTC. Encoded protein: CSDAGPNGWWEQYF.